The 30 T cell receptor beta chains presented below share a single source sample, sequenced in a study of CD8+ T cells in alopecia areata. Once RNA had been extracted, it was reverse transcribed into cDNA to act as the sequencing template. The assay was immunoSEQ multiplex PCR, and TCRdb's table has in-frame clones only and misses some. The table includes about 200,000 clones, approximately 61% detected once. The input for sequencing was CD4+ T cells sorted from blood, taken at week 0. The receptors stem from a human donor with alopecia areata.

The J gene is TRBJ2-4, the V gene TRBV27; D is unresolved. The CDR3 spans 15 residues. Trimming left V 5 bases short and J 8 bases short, with 19 bases between. Germline lookup yields CDR1 MNHEY and CDR2 SMNVEV (reference sequence). The CDR3 DNA is TGTGCCAGCAGTCCGTCGGTCCCTCGGCGGCACATTCAGTACTTC. It translates to CASSPSVPRRHIQYF.

This clone was detected only a few times. V and J are TRBV7-9 and TRBJ1-2; 10 nucleotides agree with TRBD1. Germline assignment: CDR1 SEHNR and CDR2 FQNEAQ (reference sequence). There are 15 residues in the CDR3. The ends lost 5 bases at V and 4 bases at J; junction bases unmatched: 7. CDR3 amino acids: CASSTTGGDGYGYTF. CDR3 DNA: TGTGCCAGCAGCACGACAGGGGGCGACGGCTATGGCTACACCTTC.

This clone has more than one count but fewer than ten. The chain has TRBV10-3 and TRBJ1-1; TRBD1 is a possible D gene (5 bases). The ends were cut back, 9 bases at V and 0 bases at J, with 14 bases in the middle. CDR1 ENHRY and CDR2 SYGVKD come from the germline V gene. This CDR3 comprises 14 residues. The CDR3 DNA sequence: TGTGCCATGGGGCGGCAGGGAATGAACACTGAAGCTTTCTTT. Amino acids: CAMGRQGMNTEAFF.

This sequence joins TRBV29-1 and TRBJ1-5; 7 bases are shared with TRBD1. After removal of 4 bases from V and 6 bases from J, the junction contained 3 bases not matched to a gene. Germline lookup yields CDR1 SQVTM and CDR2 ANQGSEA. The CDR3 spans 12 residues. The CDR3 spells CSVGTGVQPQHF. The CDR3 DNA sequence: TGCAGCGTTGGAACAGGGGTTCAGCCCCAGCATTTT.

Turning to this clone: The identical CDR3 is also encoded by other nucleotide sequences in the sample. This chain joins TRBV30 and TRBJ1-2; weak D call: TRBD1 (5 bases). The CDR3 consists of 11 residues. Germline V gene sequence: CDR1 GTSNPN, CDR2 SVGIG (reference sequence). Deletions cut 0 bases from V and 8 bases from J, with 7 bases between. The CDR3 DNA is TGTGCCTGGAGTGTGGGGGTCGGCTACACCTTC. Translating it yields CAWSVGVGYTF. Filled out from reference TRBV30 and TRBJ1-2, the complete variable domain reads SQTIHQWPATLVQPVGSPLSLECTVEGTSNPNLYWYRQAAGRGLQLLFYSVGIGQISSEVPQNLSASRPQDRQFILSSKKLLLSDSGFYLCAWSVGVGYTFGSGTRLTVV.

This sequence joins TRBV5-1 and TRBJ1-1; tentative D call: TRBD1 (6 bases). Germline CDR1 and CDR2: SGHRS and YFSETQ. The CDR3 length is 13 residues. The V and J ends lost 5 bases and 3 bases respectively, with 11 bases between them. The CDR3 sequence is CASRVQGDTEAFF. CDR3 sequence (DNA): TGCGCCAGCAGGGTACAGGGAGACACTGAAGCTTTCTTT.

The V gene is TRBV9, the J gene TRBJ2-2; 10 bases match TRBD2. The germline V gene has CDR1 SGDLS and CDR2 YYNGEE. CDR3 length: 18 residues. V lost 3 bases to trimming and J lost 5 bases; unmatched junction nucleotides: 13. The CDR3 region is CASSARTLAGASTGELFF. CDR3 sequence (DNA): TGTGCCAGCAGCGCCCGGACCCTAGCGGGAGCCAGTACCGGGGAGCTGTTTTTT.

This clone was detected only once. The J gene is TRBJ2-7, the V gene TRBV30; 10 bases are shared with TRBD1. CDR3 length equals 15 residues. Per the germline V gene, CDR1 is GTSNPN and CDR2 is SVGIG (reference sequence). The V segment lost 6 bases and the J segment 5 bases; nucleotides outside the gene matches: 13. The CDR3 region has the DNA TGTGCCTGCATTCCTCGGGACAGGGGTCTTAACGAGCAGTACTTC. Its translation: CACIPRDRGLNEQYF.

V gene TRBV7-9 combines with J gene TRBJ2-7; either TRBD1 or TRBD2 may fit D (5 bases each). In germline, CDR1 is SEHNR, CDR2 FQNEAQ (reference sequence). The V and J ends lost 5 bases and 6 bases respectively, with 17 bases between them. The CDR3 runs 14 residues. CDR3 coding DNA: TGTGCCAGCAGCGGAGCGGCCATGAGGGGCGAGCAGTACTTC. It translates to CASSGAAMRGEQYF.

J is TRBJ2-2 and V is TRBV6-1; D is perhaps TRBD1 (6 bases). The CDR3 totals 13 residues. Between the trimmed V and J ends, which lost 6 bases and 6 bases, there was a span of 11 bases. Germline lookup yields CDR1 MNHNS and CDR2 SASEGT. The CDR3 protein is CASSEQGPGELFF. CDR3 coding DNA: TGTGCCAGCAGCGAACAGGGTCCCGGGGAGCTGTTTTTT.

The V call is TRBV6-5, the J call TRBJ1-1; no clear D gene. CDR3 size: 13 residues. V dropped 1 base and J dropped 3 bases, with 6 bases sitting between them. Germline V gene data show CDR1 as MNHEY and CDR2 as SVGAGI. CDR3 in DNA: TGTGCCAGCAGTTACTGGCGTGACACTGAAGCTTTCTTT. Amino acid sequence: CASSYWRDTEAFF.

The genes are TRBV4-2 and TRBJ2-7; D unclear. The CDR3 loop spans 16 amino acids. V lost 1 base to trimming and J lost 0 bases, with 13 bases between them. The germline V gene encodes CDR1 LGHNA and CDR2 YNFKEQ. CDR3 amino acids: CASSQGGNLISYEQYF. The CDR3 nucleotides are TGTGCCAGCAGCCAAGGGGGTAACCTTATCTCCTACGAGCAGTACTTC.

The chain recombines TRBV9 with TRBJ2-1; no firm D call. CDR3 length: 15 residues. V was shortened by 2 bases and J by 7 bases, with 16 bases between the two germline ends. Germline-derived CDR1 and CDR2 are SGDLS and YYNGEE. CDR3 sequence (DNA): TGTGCCAGCAGCGTCCTAGATGGGTATTATAATGAGCAGTTCTTC. It translates to CASSVLDGYYNEQFF.

The rearrangement joins TRBV29-1 to TRBJ2-2, with D unresolved. The CDR3 loop spans 13 amino acids. Germline assignment: CDR1 SQVTM and CDR2 ANQGSEA. V was trimmed by 7 bases and J by 4 bases, leaving 13 bases between them. DNA for the CDR3: TGCAGCGGAATAAGACGCAGCACCGGGGAGCTGTTTTTT. Translation: CSGIRRSTGELFF.

The chain has TRBV30 and TRBJ2-5; TRBD2 is a possible D gene (6 bases). V shed 5 bases and J shed 1 base, with 17 bases lying between them. CDR3 length: 15 amino acids. From germline, CDR1 is GTSNPN and CDR2 SVGIG (reference sequence). This CDR3 is CAWARDSSPQETQYF. For the CDR3, the DNA is TGTGCCTGGGCCCGGGACTCTTCCCCCCAAGAGACCCAGTACTTC.

This chain uses TRBV4-1 with TRBJ2-4, with 7 bases fitting TRBD1. Trimming cost V 0 bases and J 8 bases; bases outside gene matches: 7. The germline V gene has CDR1 MGHRA and CDR2 YSYEKL. The CDR3 is 15 residues long. In nucleotides, the CDR3 is TGCGCCAGCAGCCAAGATTACAGGGGTAAGGACATTCAGTACTTC. Protein: CASSQDYRGKDIQYF.

This clone turned up a few times. The CDR3 region has the DNA TGTGCCAGCAGCCGAAGGACGGGAGAAGTTGGAAACACCATATATTTT. Its protein product is CASSRRTGEVGNTIYF. The gene calls are TRBV14 and TRBJ1-3; D ambiguous. This CDR3 has 16 residues. Trimming left V 4 bases short and J 3 bases short, with 16 bases between. Germline CDR1 reads SGHDN; CDR2 reads FVKESK. Filled out from reference TRBV14 and TRBJ1-3, the complete variable domain reads EAGVTQFPSHSVIEKGQTVTLRCDPISGHDNLYWYRRVMGKEIKFLLHFVKESKQDESGMPNNRFLAERTGGTYSTLKVQPAELEDSGVYFCASSRRTGEVGNTIYFGEGSWLTVV.

The chain joins TRBV18 to TRBJ1-1; TRBD1 might be the D (5 bases). V lost 1 base and J 2 bases, leaving 11 bases between the germline ends. CDR3 length equals 15 residues. Germline V CDR1 and CDR2: KGHSH, LQKENI. CDR3 amino acids: CASSPLNGGNTEAFF. CDR3 DNA: TGTGCCAGCTCACCACTGAACGGGGGAAACACTGAAGCTTTCTTT.

This clone was detected only a few times. This rearrangement joins TRBV5-1 to TRBJ2-7; 8 nucleotides agree with TRBD1. CDR3 size: 14 residues. From germline, CDR1 is SGHRS and CDR2 YFSETQ. The junction had 5 bases not matched to a gene; V was cut back by 4 bases and J by 2 bases. CDR3: CASSTPGQAYEQYF. The CDR3 region has the DNA TGCGCCAGCAGCACACCGGGACAGGCCTACGAGCAGTACTTC.

This rearrangement joins TRBV29-1 to TRBJ1-2; perhaps TRBD1 as D (6 bases). Germline V gene sequence: CDR1 SQVTM, CDR2 ANQGSEA. The CDR3 is made up of 13 amino acids. The V end lost 6 bases, the J end lost 4 bases, and 15 bases lay between the germline ends. CDR3 loop: CSVRLRGGYGYTF. In nucleotides, the CDR3 is TGCAGCGTCCGACTCAGGGGCGGCTATGGCTACACCTTC.

This sequence joins TRBV11-1 and TRBJ1-1; D gene uncertain. Germline loops: CDR1 SGHAT, CDR2 FQDESV (reference sequence). Trimming left V 1 base short and J 1 base short, with 4 bases between. The CDR3 is 13 residues long. CDR3 sequence reads: CASSLGRNTEAFF. As DNA, the CDR3 is TGTGCCAGCAGCTTAGGCAGGAACACTGAAGCTTTCTTT. The full variable domain, its missing parts supplied by reference TRBV11-1 and TRBJ1-1, is EAEVAQSPRYKITEKSQAVAFWCDPISGHATLYWYRQILGQGPELLVQFQDESVVDDSQLPKDRFSAERLKGVDSTLKIQPAELGDSAMYLCASSLGRNTEAFFGQGTRLTVV.

This clone has a handful of counts. The genes are TRBV4-1 and TRBJ2-5, with TRBD1 identical over 7 bases. Per the germline V gene, CDR1 is MGHRA and CDR2 is YSYEKL. With 3 bases clipped from V and 4 bases from J, the junction kept 8 bases outside the gene matches. The CDR3 has 15 residues. CDR3 coding DNA: TGCGCCAGCAGCCATCAACAGGGGTCGCGAGAGACCCAGTACTTC. Translated, it gives CASSHQQGSRETQYF.

The chain's CDR3 is CATSRGAGGKTEAFF. CDR3 DNA: TGTGCCACCAGCAGAGGTGCAGGGGGCAAAACTGAAGCTTTCTTT. This chain links TRBV15 with TRBJ1-1; TRBD1 aligns across 8 bases. Germline V lookup: CDR1 LNHNV, CDR2 YYDKDF (reference sequence). The V gene end was trimmed by 1 base and the J gene end by 5 bases; junction bases not matched to a gene: 6. The CDR3 is 15 amino acids. The full variable domain, its missing parts supplied by reference TRBV15 and TRBJ1-1, is DAMVIQNPRYQVTQFGKPVTLSCSQTLNHNVMYWYQQKSSQAPKLLFHYYDKDFNNEADTPDNFQSRRPNTSFCFLDIRSPGLGDTAMYLCATSRGAGGKTEAFFGQGTRLTVV.

V usage is TRBV30 and J usage is TRBJ1-6; possibly TRBD1 for D (5 bases). This CDR3 is 16 amino acids long. V shed 3 bases and J shed 0 bases, with 12 bases lying between them. Germline V gene sequence: CDR1 GTSNPN, CDR2 SVGIG (reference sequence). The CDR3 DNA follows: TGTGCCTGGAGCGGGACCAAGCGCTCCTATAATTCACCCCTCCACTTT. Protein: CAWSGTKRSYNSPLHF.

This clone was counted a single time. This sample also contains other DNA sequences that code for the same CDR3. This rearrangement joins TRBV6-5 to TRBJ1-1; D not resolved. The CDR3 extends over 13 amino acids. V was clipped by 2 bases and J by 1 base, with 5 bases between them. CDR1 and CDR2 from the germline V gene are MNHEY and SVGAGI. The CDR3: CASSYAGNTEAFF. In nucleotides, the CDR3 is TGTGCCAGCAGTTACGCAGGGAACACTGAAGCTTTCTTT.

J is TRBJ1-5 and V is TRBV6-5, with 7 positions matching TRBD1. In germline, CDR1 is MNHEY, CDR2 SVGAGI. The V gene end was trimmed by 4 bases and the J gene end by 0 bases; junction bases not matched to a gene: 6. The CDR3 length is 16 residues. The CDR3 loop reads CASSLDRRYSNQPQHF. The CDR3 DNA follows: TGTGCCAGCAGTTTGGACAGGCGTTATAGCAATCAGCCCCAGCATTTT.

The gene calls are TRBV5-6 and TRBJ2-1; the match to TRBD1 covers 7 bases. The CDR3 is 15 amino acids. J lost 0 bases, V lost 4 bases, and 4 bases had no gene match. Germline CDR1 SGHDT, CDR2 YYEEEE. The CDR3 reads CASSQGQSSYNEQFF. CDR3 DNA sequence: TGTGCCAGCAGCCAGGGACAGAGCTCCTACAATGAGCAGTTCTTC. The full variable domain, completed using reference TRBV5-6 and TRBJ2-1, is DAGVTQSPTHLIKTRGQQVTLRCSPKSGHDTVSWYQQALGQGPQFIFQYYEEEERQRGNFPDRFSGHQFPNYSSELNVNALLLGDSALYLCASSQGQSSYNEQFFGPGTRLTVL.

The genes are TRBV5-1 and TRBJ2-7, with D unclear. CDR3 length: 12 residues. Deletions cut 0 bases from V and 7 bases from J, with 8 bases between. Looked up from germline, CDR1 is SGHRS and CDR2 is YFSETQ. The CDR3: CASSLERSEQYF. The CDR3 region has the DNA TGCGCCAGCAGCTTGGAGAGAAGTGAGCAGTACTTC.

The chain uses TRBV14 and TRBJ2-7; D is uncertain. Germline CDR1 reads SGHDN; CDR2 reads FVKESK. V was trimmed by 6 bases and J by 6 bases, leaving 12 bases between them. The CDR3 contains 12 residues. CDR3 DNA sequence: TGTGCCAGCAGTCAGCCACCGGGCGAGCAGTACTTC. This gives the protein CASSQPPGEQYF. Combining the CDR3 with reference TRBV14 and TRBJ2-7 gives the whole variable domain EAGVTQFPSHSVIEKGQTVTLRCDPISGHDNLYWYRRVMGKEIKFLLHFVKESKQDESGMPNNRFLAERTGGTYSTLKVQPAELEDSGVYFCASSQPPGEQYFGPGTRLTVT.

J is TRBJ1-1 and V is TRBV30; D is unclear. Per the germline V gene, CDR1 is GTSNPN and CDR2 is SVGIG (reference sequence). Trimming removed 1 base from V and 4 bases from J, with 10 bases in between. CDR3 size: 13 residues. The CDR3 protein is CAWSGVVGTEAFF. The CDR3 nucleotides read TGTGCCTGGAGTGGCGTGGTGGGCACTGAAGCTTTCTTT.